The next 32 T cell receptor beta chains were all read from a single sample in a study of blood T cells in healthy people across ages. Primers used in a second PCR of about 6 to 11 cycles were a sample-barcoded 5' primer and a J-beta primer mix. Via MiXCR, TCRdb re-called the 5' RACE reads, giving one row per CDR3 protein. The data show more than 750,000 distinct CDR3 sequences, about 27% seen once. The same sample was also studied in work on T cells of mothers and their children.

The sequenced sample was blood. Receptors were obtained from a woman between 40 and 50 years old in good health.

A word on this clonotype: With a much larger clone just one base away, this may be a read error. V is TRBV7-2 and J is TRBJ2-7; D may be TRBD1 (6 bases). The end of the DNA fits TRBJ2-5 better, so the J call may be wrong. Germline V gives CDR1 SGHTA, CDR2 FQGNSA. The CDR3 loop spans 15 amino acids. The CDR3: CAGSSELGQGKTQYF. CDR3 bases: TGTGCCGGCAGTTCAGAACTGGGACAAGGAAAGACCCAGTACTTC.

The J gene is TRBJ2-1, the V gene TRBV6-1, with TRBD2 as a possible D gene (7 bases). The ends were cut back, 6 bases at V and 9 bases at J, with 24 bases in the middle. Germline CDR1 and CDR2: MNHNS and SASEGT. CDR3 length equals 16 residues. Here the CDR3 DNA reads TGTGCCAGCAGACCCGGAGGCGGGGGCCCGGGGGCTGAGCAGTTCTTC. Encoded protein: CASRPGGGGPGAEQFF.

This clonotype was found a few times. The J gene is TRBJ1-6, the V gene TRBV27; D unresolved. V dropped 3 bases and J dropped 15 bases, with 15 bases sitting between them. This CDR3 is built from 13 residues. CDR1 MNHEY and CDR2 SMNVEV come from the germline V gene (reference sequence). The CDR3 bases are TGTGCCAGCAGTTTCGGCGGGCAAGGGCTCCTCCACTTT. This encodes CASSFGGQGLLHF.

This clonotype was detected many times. This sequence joins TRBV20-1 and TRBJ1-6, with D perhaps TRBD1 (5 bases). This CDR3 is built from 16 residues. The V gene's germline CDR1 is DFQATT and CDR2 SNEGSKA (reference sequence). Trimming removed 0 bases from V and 0 bases from J, with 9 bases in between. The CDR3, as DNA: TGCAGTGCTAGAGATGACAGAAGCTCCTATAATTCACCCCTCCACTTT. Protein sequence: CSARDDRSSYNSPLHF.

This clonotype turned up a few times. The genes are TRBV30 and TRBJ2-7, with D possibly matching TRBD2 (7 bases). This CDR3 is 13 amino acids long. Trimming removed 2 bases at V and 7 bases at J, with 15 bases between. The V gene's germline CDR1 is GTSNPN and CDR2 SVGIG (reference sequence). The CDR3 region is CAWSRTGGGEQYF. The DNA of the CDR3 is TGTGCCTGGAGTCGGACGGGGGGCGGAGAGCAGTACTTC.

In regard to this clonotype: It differs at one base from a far larger clone, so likely a read error. The V call is TRBV27, the J call TRBJ2-7, with D hard to call. The V gene's germline CDR1 is MNHEY and CDR2 SMNVEV (reference sequence). The CDR3 consists of 14 residues. The chain's CDR3 is CAGSLVGTSYEQYF. The CDR3 coding sequence is TGTGCCGGCAGTTTGGTGGGCACTTCCTACGAGCAGTACTTC.

The chain carries TRBV9 and TRBJ2-1; a possible D gene is TRBD2 (6 bases). This CDR3 has 16 residues. Germline CDR1 and CDR2: SGDLS and YYNGEE. Deletions cut 3 bases from V and 0 bases from J, with 13 bases between. CDR3: CASSDSGRSSYNEQFF. The CDR3 DNA reads TGTGCCAGCAGCGATAGCGGTCGGAGCTCCTACAATGAGCAGTTCTTC.

Of note for this clonotype: A much larger clone differs by one base, so this may be a read error. The chain recombines TRBV5-1 with TRBJ1-6; no clear D. There are 13 residues in the CDR3. The germline CDR1 and CDR2 sequences are SGHRS and YFSETQ. This CDR3 is CASSLGSSSPPHF. In nucleotides, the CDR3 is TGCGCCAGCAGCTTGGGGTCTTCTTCACCCCCCCACTTT.

The rearrangement uses TRBV5-1 and TRBJ1-1; 10 positions match TRBD1. The CDR3 runs 17 residues. CDR1 is SGHRS and CDR2 is YFSETQ in the germline V gene. The V gene end was trimmed by 4 bases and the J gene end by 3 bases; junction bases not matched to a gene: 12. CDR3 sequence: CASSHAGTGALDTEAFF. In nucleotides, the CDR3 is TGCGCCAGCAGCCATGCCGGGACAGGGGCGTTGGACACTGAAGCTTTCTTT.

Concerning this clonotype itself: A much larger clone differs by one base, so this may be a read error. This sequence joins TRBV7-2 and TRBJ2-5; D gene uncertain. This CDR3 comprises 12 residues. The V and J ends lost 2 bases and 5 bases respectively, with 6 bases between them. CDR1 is SGHTA and CDR2 is FQGNSA in the germline V gene. CDR3 bases: TGTGCCAGCAGCTTAATGTCGGAGACCCAGTACTTC. Amino acids: CASSLMSETQYF.

This clonotype appeared a few times. The V gene is TRBV24-1, the J gene TRBJ1-2; D unclear. This CDR3 has 13 amino acids. Germline lookup yields CDR1 KGHDR and CDR2 SFDVKD. Deletions cut 1 base from V and 4 bases from J, with 6 bases between. The CDR3: CATSDFLGYGYTF. The CDR3 nucleotides read TGTGCCACCAGTGATTTTTTGGGCTATGGCTACACCTTC.

This clonotype has a count of ten or more. A much larger clone differs from this one at a single base, so this may be a read error. This rearrangement joins TRBV7-9 to TRBJ2-7; D may be TRBD2 (6 bases). The CDR3 runs to 14 residues. Trimming left V 4 bases short and J 5 bases short, with 15 bases between. Germline V lookup: CDR1 SEHNR, CDR2 FQNEAQ (reference sequence). CDR3 DNA: TGTGCCAGCAGCTGCGGGACGGTCGGCGACGAGCAGTACTTC. It encodes CASSCGTVGDEQYF. Full variable domain (missing parts from reference TRBV7-9 and TRBJ2-7): DTGVSQNPRHKITKRGQNVTFRCDPISEHNRLYWYRQTLGQGPEFLTYFQNEAQLEKSRLLSDRFSAERPKGSFSTLEIQRTEQGDSAMYLCASSCGTVGDEQYFGPGTRLTVT.

In regard to this clonotype: A junction end diverges from the germline sequence, so it may reflect a read error. The V and J genes are TRBV7-9 and TRBJ1-4; D is perhaps TRBD1 (5 bases). This CDR3 contains 16 residues. CDR1 SEHNR and CDR2 FQNEAQ come from the germline V gene (reference sequence). The CDR3, as DNA: TGTGCCAGCAGCTCGGGCCGCGGGGGAATCGAGGAAAAACGGTTTTTT. This encodes CASSSGRGGIEEKRFF.

The chain has TRBV12-3 or TRBV12-4 and TRBJ1-2; the match to TRBD1 covers 7 bases. The CDR3 runs 15 residues. The V and J ends lost 1 base and 8 bases, in that order; junction bases with no gene match: 10. The CDR3 here is CASSLVVRGKGGYTF. CDR3 coding DNA: TGTGCCAGCAGTTTAGTAGTCAGGGGGAAAGGAGGCTACACCTTC.

The chain employs TRBV29-1 and TRBJ2-1; TRBD1 might be the D (6 bases). The CDR3 is 18 amino acids. In germline, CDR1 is SQVTM, CDR2 ANQGSEA. V was clipped by 4 bases and J by 5 bases, with 27 bases between them. The CDR3 bases are TGCAGCGTTGGGAACGAGGGGACATCAGGGAAACTGAACAATGAGCAGTTCTTC. Translating gives CSVGNEGTSGKLNNEQFF.

This sequence joins TRBV9 and TRBJ2-1; D is unresolved. The germline gives CDR1 SGDLS, CDR2 YYNGEE. The CDR3 consists of 13 residues. V lost 0 bases, J lost 6 bases, and 7 bases lay in between. The CDR3 coding sequence is TGTGCCAGCAGCGTAGTCCCGCTCAATGAGCAGTTCTTC. This codes for CASSVVPLNEQFF.

This clonotype was observed a few times. The CDR3 sequence: CASSSYRDGGTEAFF. The CDR3 nucleotides are TGTGCCAGCAGCAGTTACCGAGACGGGGGCACTGAAGCTTTCTTT. J is TRBJ1-1 and V is TRBV7-9; maybe TRBD1 (5 bases). Germline V gene lookup returns CDR1 SEHNR and CDR2 FQNEAQ (reference sequence). The germline V and J ends were trimmed by 5 bases and 4 bases, with 17 bases remaining between them. This CDR3 is built from 15 residues.

As DNA, the CDR3 is TGCGCCAGCAGCACCGGACAGAGGTGGATCAACACTGAAGCTTTCTTT. Protein: CASSTGQRWINTEAFF. The chain couples TRBV5-1 to TRBJ1-1; D perhaps matches TRBD1 (6 bases). CDR1 and CDR2 (germline): SGHRS, YFSETQ. The CDR3 is made up of 16 amino acids. V was shortened by 4 bases and J by 2 bases, with 18 bases between the two germline ends.

About this clonotype: One end of the junction does not line up with germline, which may come from a read error. The V gene is TRBV5-5, the J gene TRBJ1-4; D gene uncertain. The CDR3 sequence is 15 residues long. Germline CDR1 reads SGHKS; CDR2 reads YYEKEE (reference sequence). The CDR3 loop reads CASSLRTHANEKRFF. CDR3 sequence (DNA): TGTGCCAGCAGCCTTAGGACCCATGCTAATGAAAAACGGTTTTTT.

This rearrangement joins TRBV5-1 to TRBJ2-5, with D perhaps given as TRBD1 or TRBD2 (5 bases each). The CDR3 has 14 residues. CDR1 is SGHRS, CDR2 YFSETQ, per germline. V lost 2 bases and J 7 bases, leaving 15 bases between the germline ends. The CDR3 DNA reads TGCGCCAGCAGCTTACAGGATCTGGGGAGGACCCAGTACTTC. Translation gives CASSLQDLGRTQYF.

This clonotype was found many times. The chain is built from TRBV20-1 and TRBJ2-5; 8 nucleotides agree with TRBD2. CDR1 is DFQATT and CDR2 is SNEGSKA in the germline V gene (reference sequence). V shed 6 bases, J shed 5 bases, and the junction held 14 bases outside the gene matches. The CDR3 consists of 15 residues. CDR3 amino acids: CSAAMLAGDYETQYF. The CDR3 DNA reads TGCAGTGCCGCAATGCTAGCGGGCGACTATGAGACCCAGTACTTC.

This clonotype was found a few times. The V and J genes are TRBV20-1 and TRBJ2-1; 10 bases align to TRBD2. Germline V gene sequence: CDR1 DFQATT, CDR2 SNEGSKA (reference sequence). The CDR3 is 14 amino acids. Trimming cost V 4 bases and J 13 bases; bases outside gene matches: 13. The CDR3 reads CSAKGERGGLEQFF. The DNA for the CDR3 is TGCAGTGCTAAAGGCGAGCGGGGGGGCCTTGAACAGTTCTTC.

Remarks on this clonotype: This may arise from a read error, as a much more abundant clone is one base away. The rearrangement links TRBV29-1 to TRBJ2-3; D uncertain. The ends were cut back, 5 bases at V and 2 bases at J, with 11 bases in the middle. This CDR3 comprises 13 residues. CDR1 is SQVTM, CDR2 ANQGSEA, per germline. The CDR3 protein is CSVHIENTDTQYF. CDR3 DNA sequence: TGCAGCGTTCACATCGAGAACACAGATACGCAGTATTTT.

The V and J genes are TRBV4-1 and TRBJ1-5, with 7 bases matching TRBD1. The germline V gene has CDR1 MGHRA and CDR2 YSYEKL. This CDR3 has 15 amino acids. The J segment lost 3 bases and the V segment lost 4 bases, leaving 6 bases of the junction unmatched. The chain's CDR3 is CASSLYGTANQPQHF. DNA of the CDR3: TGCGCCAGCAGCCTGTATGGGACAGCCAATCAGCCCCAGCATTTT.

J is TRBJ2-2 and V is TRBV7-9, with 7 bases fitting TRBD1. The CDR3 runs 13 residues. CDR1 SEHNR and CDR2 FQNEAQ come from the germline V gene (reference sequence). V gave up 5 bases and J gave up 5 bases; unmatched junction bases: 2. CDR3 protein: CASSVQGTGELFF. DNA for the CDR3: TGTGCCAGCAGCGTACAGGGGACCGGGGAGCTGTTTTTT. Full variable domain (remainder filled in from reference TRBV7-9 and TRBJ2-2): DTGVSQNPRHKITKRGQNVTFRCDPISEHNRLYWYRQTLGQGPEFLTYFQNEAQLEKSRLLSDRFSAERPKGSFSTLEIQRTEQGDSAMYLCASSVQGTGELFFGEGSRLTVL.

This clonotype was recorded a few times. This chain joins TRBV11-2 and TRBJ2-1, with a weak D call TRBD2 (7 bases). There are 14 residues in the CDR3. The V and J ends lost 5 bases and 6 bases respectively, with 14 bases between them. CDR1 and CDR2 (germline): SGHAT, FQNNGV. The chain's CDR3 is CASSRTGRGNEQFF. The CDR3 DNA is TGTGCCAGCAGCCGAACAGGGAGGGGCAATGAGCAGTTCTTC.

This clonotype was counted between two and nine times. A much larger clone differs from this one at a single base, so this may be a read error. This chain connects TRBV20-1 to TRBJ1-1; D is undetermined. CDR3 size: 14 residues. The germline V gene has CDR1 DFQATT and CDR2 SNEGSKA (reference sequence). For the CDR3, the DNA is TGCAGTACTAGAATCCAATCTGTGAACACTGAAGCTTTCTTT. This sequence encodes CSTRIQSVNTEAFF.

This clonotype was detected once. The chain uses TRBV29-1 and TRBJ1-1, with D unresolved. The germline gives CDR1 SQVTM, CDR2 ANQGSEA. Trimming cost V 6 bases and J 0 bases, with 8 bases left between them. The CDR3 runs to 12 residues. Here the CDR3 reads CSVPHLNTEAFF. The CDR3, as DNA: TGCAGCGTCCCTCATCTGAACACTGAAGCTTTCTTT. Based on the CDR3 plus reference TRBV29-1 and TRBJ1-1, the full variable domain is SAVISQKPSRDICQRGTSLTIQCQVDSQVTMMFWYRQQPGQSLTLIATANQGSEATYESGFVIDKFPISRPNLTFSTLTVSNMSPEDSSIYLCSVPHLNTEAFFGQGTRLTVV.

V gene TRBV9 combines with J gene TRBJ1-1; no clear D gene. CDR3 length equals 14 residues. The germline V gene has CDR1 SGDLS and CDR2 YYNGEE. V shed 3 bases and J shed 7 bases, with 16 bases lying between them. The chain's CDR3 is CASSGQKVGSEAFF. CDR3 DNA: TGTGCCAGCAGCGGACAAAAGGTGGGGAGTGAAGCTTTCTTT.

This clonotype appeared many times. CDR3 sequence (DNA): TGTGCCAGCAGCGTACCCTACAGCTTACAAGAGACCCAGTACTTC. This gives the protein CASSVPYSLQETQYF. The V call is TRBV7-2, the J call TRBJ2-5; D uncertain. V was clipped by 5 bases and J by 2 bases, with 15 bases between them. Germline CDR1 and CDR2: SGHTA and FQGNSA. The CDR3 runs to 15 residues.

This clonotype was observed a handful of times. At one boundary the junction diverges from the germline segment, which might be a read error. The gene calls are TRBV12-3 or TRBV12-4 and TRBJ2-7; possibly TRBD1 or TRBD2 for D (5 bases each). This CDR3 spans 14 amino acids. The CDR3 loop is CASSYRDRWEERYF. CDR3 sequence (DNA): TGTGCCAGCAGCTACCGGGACCGCTGGGAAGAGCGGTACTTC.

This clonotype has just a few counts. The V gene is TRBV18, the J gene TRBJ2-7, with TRBD1 as a possible D gene (6 bases). The CDR3 is made up of 13 amino acids. Trimming stripped 6 bases from V and 3 bases from J, with 12 bases between. Germline values: CDR1 KGHSH, CDR2 LQKENI. The CDR3 DNA reads TGTGCCAGCTCGCGGACAGATTACTACGAGCAGTACTTC. Residues: CASSRTDYYEQYF. Using reference TRBV18 and TRBJ2-7 for the parts outside the CDR3, the full variable domain is NAGVMQNPRHLVRRRGQEARLRCSPMKGHSHVYWYRQLPEEGLKFMVYLQKENIIDESGMPKERFSAEFPKEGPSILRIQQVVRGDSAAYFCASSRTDYYEQYFGPGTRLTVT.